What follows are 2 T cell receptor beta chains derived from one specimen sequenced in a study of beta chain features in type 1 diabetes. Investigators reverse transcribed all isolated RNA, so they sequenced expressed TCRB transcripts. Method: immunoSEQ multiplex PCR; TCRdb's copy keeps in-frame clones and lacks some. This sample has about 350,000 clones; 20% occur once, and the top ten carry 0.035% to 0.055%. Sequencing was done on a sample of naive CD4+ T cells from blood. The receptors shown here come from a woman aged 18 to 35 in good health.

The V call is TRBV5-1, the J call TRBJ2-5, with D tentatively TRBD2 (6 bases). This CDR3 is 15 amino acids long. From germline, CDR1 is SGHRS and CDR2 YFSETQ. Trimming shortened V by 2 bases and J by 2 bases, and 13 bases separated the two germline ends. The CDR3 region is CASSLPRGSQETQYF. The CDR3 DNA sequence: TGCGCCAGCAGCTTACCACGGGGGTCGCAAGAGACCCAGTACTTC.

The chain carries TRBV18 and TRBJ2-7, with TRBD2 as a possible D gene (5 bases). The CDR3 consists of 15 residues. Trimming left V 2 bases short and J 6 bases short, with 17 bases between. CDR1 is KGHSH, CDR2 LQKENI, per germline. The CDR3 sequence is CASSPSGDGLGEQYF. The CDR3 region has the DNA TGTGCCAGCTCACCATCGGGTGACGGACTGGGCGAGCAGTACTTC.